This T cell receptor beta chain was identified during a study of blood T cell repertoires in COVID-19. Across the study: Sites in the United States, Italy and Spain provided acute and convalescent COVID-19 samples.

The germline V and J ends were trimmed by 3 bases and 6 bases, with 9 bases remaining between them. This CDR3 has 12 residues. Profiled with immunoSEQ multiplex PCR; TCRdb holds only in-frame clones, not every one. Of about 73,000 clones detected, nearly 85% appear once; the ten largest clones hold 1.8%. The clonotype originates from a woman aged 60-70 years with acute or convalescent COVID-19. Sequences were obtained from peripheral blood. The chain combines TRBV12-3 or TRBV12-4 with TRBJ2-7; TRBD2 might be the D (5 bases). The CDR3 region is CASSFNRGEQYF. CDR3 nucleotides: TGTGCCAGCAGTTTTAACCGGGGCGAGCAGTACTTC.